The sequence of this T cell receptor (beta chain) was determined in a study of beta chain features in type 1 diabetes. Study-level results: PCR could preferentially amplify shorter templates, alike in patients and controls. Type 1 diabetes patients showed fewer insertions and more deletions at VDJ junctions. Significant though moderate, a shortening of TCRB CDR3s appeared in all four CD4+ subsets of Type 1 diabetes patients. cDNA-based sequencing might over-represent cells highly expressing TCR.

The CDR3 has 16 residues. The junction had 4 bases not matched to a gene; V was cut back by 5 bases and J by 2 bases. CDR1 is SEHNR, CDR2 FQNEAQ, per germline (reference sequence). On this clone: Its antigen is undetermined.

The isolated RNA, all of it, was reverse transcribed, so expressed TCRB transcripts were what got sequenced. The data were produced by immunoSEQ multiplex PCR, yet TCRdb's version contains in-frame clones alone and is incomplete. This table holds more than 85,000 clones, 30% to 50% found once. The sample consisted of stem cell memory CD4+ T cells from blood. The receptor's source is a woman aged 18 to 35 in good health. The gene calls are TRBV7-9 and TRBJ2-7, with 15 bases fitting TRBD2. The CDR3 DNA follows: TGTGCCAGCAGCAAGGGACTAGCGGGAGGAACCTACGAGCAGTACTTC. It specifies CASSKGLAGGTYEQYF. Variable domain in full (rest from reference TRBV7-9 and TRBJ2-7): DTGVSQNPRHKITKRGQNVTFRCDPISEHNRLYWYRQTLGQGPEFLTYFQNEAQLEKSRLLSDRFSAERPKGSFSTLEIQRTEQGDSAMYLCASSKGLAGGTYEQYFGPGTRLTVT.